This T cell receptor beta chain was identified in a study of cytomegalovirus exposure and HLA in healthy donors. The germline gives CDR1 SGHNT, CDR2 YYREEE (reference sequence). This CDR3 comprises 19 residues. The J segment lost 2 bases and the V segment lost 4 bases, leaving 18 bases of the junction unmatched. On this clone itself: Its antigen remains unknown.

The study ran its PCR with 60 Vbeta and 13 Jbeta primers. TCRdb's copy holds only in-frame clones and misses some; the assay was immunoSEQ multiplex PCR. The sample includes 150,000 to 200,000 clones, 65% to 90% of them seen just once. Study-wide results and caveats: As was reported, the classifier diagnosed cytomegalovirus status with high specificity and sensitivity.

This clonotype originated in a human donor in good health. The sample consisted of PBMCs. The rearrangement joins TRBV5-4 to TRBJ2-3, with 8 positions matching TRBD2. CDR3 DNA sequence: TGTGCCAGCAGCCAGAACCTGCCGGGGGGGCGCCCCCCCACAGATACGCAGTATTTT. Its translation is CASSQNLPGGRPPTDTQYF.